The present entry profiles one T cell receptor (beta chain) with its context. This clone was observed once. Its antigen is currently not known. No base qualities exist here, and no much larger clone lies one base off it. This sample is drawn from a study of blood T cell repertoires in COVID-19 (dated by TCRdb to 2018 to 2020). Study-level background: Collaborator samples came from the United States, Italy and Spain and covered acute and convalescent phases of COVID-19. The prospective study material was composed of cDNA or gDNA derived from T cells, B-cell-depleted T cells, or PBMCs. Subjects who had been exposed to COVID-19, were actively infected with it, or had recovered from it provided the deeply sampled blood TCRbeta repertoires that made up the dataset. The repertoires were released in a freely available public database intended as a resource for research on the immune response to SARS-CoV-2. The samples were drawn from two sources: the first 160 participants of the ongoing ImmuneRACE study, and 1,000 to 1,500 subjects contributed by 6 global collaborators. The sample metadata nearly always contained a de-identified subject ID, COVID-19 status, age in years and sex. Where HLA class I and class II types were available, the types were taken from metadata supplied by the sample provider, not from assay-based typing. General findings and caveats noted by the study authors: The quantity of clinical and demographic metadata differed by source and by participant and was supplied without curation.

Reading from cysteine to phenylalanine, the CDR3 counts 15 amino acids. Only CDR3 DNA remains: 45 bases, in frame from the first base. Reading the germline V gene gives CDR1 SGHTA and CDR2 FQGTGA. V lost 0 bases and J lost 7 bases, and the count of bases not matched to a germline gene is 5. Collaborating institutions collected whole blood in K2EDTA tubes following their own protocols. For TCRbeta analysis, collaborator samples were shipped as frozen whole blood, as isolated PBMCs, or as DNA extracted from either sample type. The immunoSEQ Assay, a bias-controlled multiplex PCR, was used to amplify TCRbeta CDR3 regions from genomic DNA. The published analysis was carried out like this. Nucleated cell counts per sample were estimated from amplification of reference gene primers within the assay. To quantify the absolute abundance of each unique TCRbeta CDR3 rearrangement, sequence reads were collapsed and filtered. For each sample, productive Simpson clonality was calculated by taking the square root of Simpson's diversity index across productive rearrangements. TCRdb re-hosts the immuneACCESS table, in-frame sequences only. Its copies lack some clones; in the studies checked, an unresolved V gene accounts for under half of them, and the cause for the rest is not known. The V and J calls and clone size come from that table; D and trimming were worked out from the DNA. Recorded for this sample are approximately 270,000 clones; about nine tenths of them occurred a single time. Approximately 9% of the sample belongs to the ten largest clones.

This TCR derives from a middle-aged man with active or convalescent COVID-19. The sequencing input was peripheral blood. Recombination connected TRBV7-3 to TRBJ2-3, with TRBD2 identical over 9 junction bases. The nucleotide sequence reads as follows: TGTGCCAGCAGCTTAACAGCGGGGGGCCAACATACGCAGTATTTT. This yields the protein CASSLTAGGQHTQYF.